This T cell receptor beta chain was sequenced in a study of identical twins. Findings and caveats of the study: Sharing of beta out-of-frame sequences by twins showed a weaker excess. The presence of invariant MAIT and iNKT cells could partly confound analyses of zero-insertion sequences.

The CDR3 covers 15 residues. Germline V gene data show CDR1 as SEHNR and CDR2 as FQNEAQ (reference sequence). Trimming took off 5 bases at V and 0 bases at J, with 10 bases between the two ends. This clonotype was observed at least ten times. Its target is unknown. A single record per CDR3 protein comes from TCRdb applying MiXCR to the 5' RACE reads. The table shows 690,000 or so distinct CDR3 sequences, with around 6.1% occurring only once. The sequence came from a man aged 18 to 29 in good health. The chain links TRBV7-9 to TRBJ2-2; D gene uncertain. The specimen sequenced was naive T cells sorted from blood. This chain's CDR3 is CASSRWEANTGELFF. DNA for the CDR3: TGTGCCAGCAGCCGTTGGGAAGCGAACACCGGGGAGCTGTTTTTT.